Shown below are 15 T cell receptor beta chains from a single sample sequenced in a study of T cells after yellow fever vaccination (dated by TCRdb to between 2019 and 2020). The treatment or condition tag for this specimen amounts to: live attenuated yellow fever vaccine strain. Library construction relied on 5' RACE. Sequenced using an Illumina HiSeq 2500. TCRdb ran its own pipeline on the public reads, namely fastp trimming at Q25 and MiXCR clone calling, and kept in-frame beta chains. For every CDR3 protein sequence, its rows merge into one entry that carries the most common genes and DNA. Present in this sample are about 630,000 distinct CDR3 sequences, roughly an eighth of which were seen just once. The ten largest clones capture about 15% of the sample. The material was PBMCs, obtained on the day of the yellow fever booster vaccination. The receptors here all came from a man between 25 and 39 years old who received the YFV17D yellow fever vaccine.

There are a few counts of this clonotype. The rearrangement uses TRBV7-2 and TRBJ2-7, with a tentative D call TRBD2 (6 bases). Trimming cost V 5 bases and J 4 bases, with 18 bases left between them. The CDR3 has 15 amino acids. Germline CDR1 and CDR2: SGHTA and FQGNSA. CDR3 region: CASSPEALAFYEQYF. The CDR3, as DNA: TGTGCCAGCAGCCCGGAGGCACTAGCTTTTTACGAGCAGTACTTC.

This clonotype was detected many times. This chain links TRBV29-1 with TRBJ1-2, with D hard to call. The CDR3 is 10 amino acids. In germline, CDR1 is SQVTM, CDR2 ANQGSEA. Deletions cut 8 bases from V and 8 bases from J, with 12 bases between. CDR3 DNA: TGCAGCCCGGGAGGGAGGGGCTACACCTTC. Its translation is CSPGGRGYTF. Complete variable domain (other parts from reference TRBV29-1 and TRBJ1-2): SAVISQKPSRDICQRGTSLTIQCQVDSQVTMMFWYRQQPGQSLTLIATANQGSEATYESGFVIDKFPISRPNLTFSTLTVSNMSPEDSSIYLCSPGGRGYTFGSGTRLTVV.

There are a few counts of this clonotype. V and J are TRBV6-5 and TRBJ1-1, with a tentative D call TRBD1 (5 bases). The CDR3 is 16 residues long. CDR1 and CDR2 from the germline V gene are MNHEY and SVGAGI. The V gene lost 4 bases and the J gene lost 4 bases, with 19 bases spanning the gap. CDR3 sequence reads: CASSFFHRGTGTEAFF. The DNA of the CDR3 is TGTGCCAGCAGTTTCTTTCATAGGGGAACGGGCACTGAAGCTTTCTTT.

The sample holds a few counts of this clonotype. The chain is built from TRBV7-2 and TRBJ2-1, with D maybe TRBD2 (5 bases). The CDR3 is 15 amino acids. Trimming took off 3 bases at V and 6 bases at J, with 15 bases between the two ends. CDR1 is SGHTA and CDR2 is FQGNSA in the germline V gene. The CDR3 reads CASSLEAGPSNEQFF. The CDR3 bases are TGTGCCAGCAGCTTGGAGGCCGGGCCATCCAATGAGCAGTTCTTC. The whole variable domain, remainder taken from reference TRBV7-2 and TRBJ2-1, is GAGVSQSPSNKVTEKGKDVELRCDPISGHTALYWYRQSLGQGLEFLIYFQGNSAPDKSGLPSDRFSAERTGGSVSTLTIQRTQQEDSAVYLCASSLEAGPSNEQFFGPGTRLTVL.

The chain recombines TRBV5-1 with TRBJ2-5; 9 bases match TRBD1. The J segment lost 4 bases and the V segment lost 4 bases, leaving 5 bases of the junction unmatched. The CDR3 covers 14 residues. The germline CDR1 and CDR2 sequences are SGHRS and YFSETQ. The DNA of the CDR3 is TGCGCCAGCAGCGACACGGGACAGGGAGAGACCCAGTACTTC. Amino acids: CASSDTGQGETQYF.

This clonotype occurred many times. This chain joins TRBV20-1 and TRBJ2-1; 11 nucleotides agree with TRBD1. V was clipped by 3 bases and J by 4 bases; unmatched bases: 2. The CDR3 is made up of 14 amino acids. CDR1 DFQATT and CDR2 SNEGSKA come from the germline V gene (reference sequence). The CDR3 nucleotides read TGCAGTGCTAGGGGACAGGGGGTTTACAATGAGCAGTTCTTC. Translation gives CSARGQGVYNEQFF.

This rearrangement joins TRBV12-3 or TRBV12-4 to TRBJ2-1, with no clear D. This CDR3 contains 13 residues. The V end was cut by 7 bases, the J end by 4 bases, with 11 bases between. The CDR3 loop is CASISTEYNEQFF. CDR3 nucleotide sequence: TGTGCCAGCATAAGCACAGAGTACAATGAGCAGTTCTTC.

Only a few counts were recorded for this clonotype. The junction differs from germline at one of its ends, possibly a read error. This sequence joins TRBV20-1 and TRBJ2-5; D is ambiguous. In germline, CDR1 is DFQATT, CDR2 SNEGSKA (reference sequence). The CDR3 covers 14 residues. Written as DNA, the CDR3 is TGCATTGCTAGAGATCCGGATACCCAAGAGACCCAGTACTTC. Its protein product is CIARDPDTQETQYF.

The table lists this clonotype with a few counts. The chain recombines TRBV6-5 with TRBJ1-5; D is uncertain. Per the germline V gene, CDR1 is MNHEY and CDR2 is SVGAGI. V lost 0 bases, J lost 7 bases, and 7 bases lay in between. The CDR3 runs 13 residues. DNA of the CDR3: TGTGCCAGCAGTTACTCGAGTTTCCAGCCCCAGCATTTT. Translated: CASSYSSFQPQHF.

The chain joins TRBV20-1 to TRBJ1-1, with TRBD1 matching over 7 bases. V dropped 5 bases and J dropped 0; count of bases not matched to a gene: 6. The CDR3 extends over 14 amino acids. The germline V gene encodes CDR1 DFQATT and CDR2 SNEGSKA (reference sequence). CDR3 region: CSASGGGLNTEAFF. In DNA form, the CDR3 reads TGCAGTGCTTCAGGGGGGGGGTTGAACACTGAAGCTTTCTTT.

With respect to this clonotype: A much larger clone sits a single nucleotide away, making a read error possible. The V and J genes are TRBV7-2 and TRBJ2-7; possibly TRBD1 for D (5 bases). This CDR3 has 12 residues. In germline, CDR1 is SGHTA, CDR2 FQGNSA. The germline V and J ends were trimmed by 4 bases and 3 bases, with 7 bases remaining between them. The DNA for the CDR3 is TGTGCCAGCAGCTCGGACAACTACGAGCAGTACTTC. This codes for CASSSDNYEQYF.

This clonotype was found a few times. The rearrangement links TRBV7-2 to TRBJ2-1; 9 bases agree with TRBD2. This CDR3 is 14 amino acids long. Losses at the gene ends were 0 bases for V and 8 bases for J; bases not matched to a gene: 2. Germline-derived CDR1 and CDR2 are SGHTA and FQGNSA. CDR3: CASSLAGLADEQFF. As DNA, the CDR3 is TGTGCCAGCAGCTTAGCGGGACTAGCAGATGAGCAGTTCTTC.

The chain combines TRBV7-6 with TRBJ2-5; no clear D gene. Germline values: CDR1 SGHVS, CDR2 FNYEAQ. The CDR3 contains 13 residues. The V and J ends lost 2 bases and 5 bases respectively, with 9 bases between them. The CDR3: CASSLKRTETQYF. Here the CDR3 DNA reads TGTGCCAGCAGCTTAAAAAGGACGGAGACCCAGTACTTC.

This clonotype was counted only a few times. V gene TRBV9 combines with J gene TRBJ2-3; TRBD1 matches 8 bases. This CDR3 comprises 14 residues. Germline assignment: CDR1 SGDLS and CDR2 YYNGEE. V lost 4 bases and J lost 5; bases outside the gene matches: 6. The CDR3: CASSMGQDIDTQYF. The DNA for the CDR3 is TGTGCCAGCAGCATGGGACAGGATATAGATACGCAGTATTTT. Full variable domain (rest looked up from reference TRBV9 and TRBJ2-3): DSGVTQTPKHLITATGQRVTLRCSPRSGDLSVYWYQQSLDQGLQFLIQYYNGEERAKGNILERFSAQQFPDLHSELNLSSLELGDSALYFCASSMGQDIDTQYFGPGTRLTVL.

The chain recombines TRBV7-2 with TRBJ2-1; D may be TRBD2 (6 bases). Trimming removed 0 bases from V and 7 bases from J, with 13 bases in between. Germline CDR1 reads SGHTA; CDR2 reads FQGNSA. This CDR3 region has 15 residues. CDR3 sequence (DNA): TGTGCCAGCAGCTTAGCCCTAGCGTATAAGAATGAGCAGTTCTTC. It yields the protein CASSLALAYKNEQFF.